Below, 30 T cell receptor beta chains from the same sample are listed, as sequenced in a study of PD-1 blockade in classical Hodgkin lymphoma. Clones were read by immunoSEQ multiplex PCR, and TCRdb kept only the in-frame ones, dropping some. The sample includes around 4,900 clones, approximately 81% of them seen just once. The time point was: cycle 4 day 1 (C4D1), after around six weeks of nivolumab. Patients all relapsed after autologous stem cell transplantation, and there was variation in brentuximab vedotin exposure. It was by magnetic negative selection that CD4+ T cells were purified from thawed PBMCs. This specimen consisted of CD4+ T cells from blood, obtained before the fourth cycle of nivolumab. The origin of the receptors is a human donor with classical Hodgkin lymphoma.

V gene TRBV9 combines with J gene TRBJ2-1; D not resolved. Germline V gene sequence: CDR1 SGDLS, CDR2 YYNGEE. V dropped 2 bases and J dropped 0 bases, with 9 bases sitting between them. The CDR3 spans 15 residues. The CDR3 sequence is CASSVIASSYNEQFF. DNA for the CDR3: TGTGCCAGCAGCGTCATAGCAAGCTCCTACAATGAGCAGTTCTTC.

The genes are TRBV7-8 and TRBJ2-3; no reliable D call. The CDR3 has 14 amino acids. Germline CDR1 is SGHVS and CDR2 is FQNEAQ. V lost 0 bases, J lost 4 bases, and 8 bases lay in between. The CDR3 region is CASSLAGWSDTQYF. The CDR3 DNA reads TGTGCCAGCAGCTTAGCAGGGTGGTCAGATACGCAGTATTTT.

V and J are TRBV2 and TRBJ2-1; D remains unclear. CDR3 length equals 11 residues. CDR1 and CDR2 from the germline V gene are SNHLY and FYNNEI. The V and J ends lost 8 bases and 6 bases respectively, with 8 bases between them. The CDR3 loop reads CASHWANEQFF. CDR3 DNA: TGTGCCAGCCACTGGGCCAATGAGCAGTTCTTC.

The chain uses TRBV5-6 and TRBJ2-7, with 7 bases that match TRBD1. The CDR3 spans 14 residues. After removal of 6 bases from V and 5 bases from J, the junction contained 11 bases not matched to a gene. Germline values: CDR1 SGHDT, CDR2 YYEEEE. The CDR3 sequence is CASTRVAGGDEQYF. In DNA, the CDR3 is TGTGCCAGCACCCGGGTGGCAGGGGGTGACGAGCAGTACTTC.

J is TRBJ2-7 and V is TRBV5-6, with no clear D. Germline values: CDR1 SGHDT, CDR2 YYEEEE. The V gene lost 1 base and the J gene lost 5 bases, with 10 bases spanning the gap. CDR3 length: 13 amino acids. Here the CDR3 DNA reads TGTGCCAGCAGCTTGACCCGACTTGACGAGCAGTACTTC. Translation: CASSLTRLDEQYF.

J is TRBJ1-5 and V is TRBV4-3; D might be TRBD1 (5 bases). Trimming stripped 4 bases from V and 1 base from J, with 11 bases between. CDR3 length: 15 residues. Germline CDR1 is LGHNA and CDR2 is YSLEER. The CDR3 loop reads CASSPQGASNQPQHF. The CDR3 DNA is TGCGCCAGCAGCCCCCAGGGAGCGAGCAATCAGCCCCAGCATTTT.

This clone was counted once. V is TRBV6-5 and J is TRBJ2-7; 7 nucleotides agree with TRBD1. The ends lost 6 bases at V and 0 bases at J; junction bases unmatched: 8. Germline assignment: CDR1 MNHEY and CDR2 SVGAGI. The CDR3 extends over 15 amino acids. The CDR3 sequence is CASSRDRASSYEQYF. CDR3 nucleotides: TGTGCCAGCAGCAGAGACAGGGCAAGCTCCTACGAGCAGTACTTC.

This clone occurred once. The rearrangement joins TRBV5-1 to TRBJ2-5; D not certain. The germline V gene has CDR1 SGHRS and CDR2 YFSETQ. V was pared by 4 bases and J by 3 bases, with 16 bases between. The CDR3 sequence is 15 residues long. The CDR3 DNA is TGCGCCAGCAGCGGGGTGGCCCGGGCAGAAGAGACCCAGTACTTC. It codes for CASSGVARAEETQYF.

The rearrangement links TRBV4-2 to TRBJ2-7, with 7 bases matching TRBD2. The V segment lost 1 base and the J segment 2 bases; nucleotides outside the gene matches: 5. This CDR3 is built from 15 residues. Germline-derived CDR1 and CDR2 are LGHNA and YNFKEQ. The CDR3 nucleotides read TGTGCCAGCAGCCAAGGGGAGGGGTACCCCTACGAGCAGTACTTC. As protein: CASSQGEGYPYEQYF.

Written as DNA, the CDR3 is TGTGCCAGCAGAAAGAAGCTAGATGGGAACCAAGAGACCCAGTACTTC. This translates into CASRKKLDGNQETQYF. J is TRBJ2-5 and V is TRBV28; D ambiguous. Germline V gene data show CDR1 as MDHEN and CDR2 as SYDVKM. This CDR3 region has 16 residues. Trimming removed 6 bases from V and 0 bases from J, with 17 bases in between.

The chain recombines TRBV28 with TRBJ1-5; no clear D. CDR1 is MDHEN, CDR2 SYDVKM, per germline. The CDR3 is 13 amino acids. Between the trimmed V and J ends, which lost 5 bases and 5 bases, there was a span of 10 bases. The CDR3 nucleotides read TGTGCCAGCAGTATTCTCCGTGATCAGCCCCAGCATTTT. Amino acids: CASSILRDQPQHF.

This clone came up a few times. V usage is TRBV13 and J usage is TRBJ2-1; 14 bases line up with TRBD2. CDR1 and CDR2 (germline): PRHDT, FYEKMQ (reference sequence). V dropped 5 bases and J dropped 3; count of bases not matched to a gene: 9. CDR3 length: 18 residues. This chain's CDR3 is CASSPGLAGGFLYNEQFF. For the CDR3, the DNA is TGTGCCAGCAGCCCCGGACTAGCGGGGGGCTTTCTCTACAATGAGCAGTTCTTC.

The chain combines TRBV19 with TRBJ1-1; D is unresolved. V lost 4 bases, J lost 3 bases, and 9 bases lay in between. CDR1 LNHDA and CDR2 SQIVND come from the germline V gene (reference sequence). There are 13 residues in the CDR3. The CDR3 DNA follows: TGTGCCAGTAGTACCCGGGTCTACACTGAAGCTTTCTTT. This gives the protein CASSTRVYTEAFF.

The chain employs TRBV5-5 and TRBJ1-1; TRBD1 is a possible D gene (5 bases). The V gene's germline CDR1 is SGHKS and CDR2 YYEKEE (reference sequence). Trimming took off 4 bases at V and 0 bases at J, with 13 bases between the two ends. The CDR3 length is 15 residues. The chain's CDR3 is CASSLRRGLNTEAFF. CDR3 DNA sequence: TGTGCCAGCAGCCTCCGACGGGGCCTGAACACTGAAGCTTTCTTT.

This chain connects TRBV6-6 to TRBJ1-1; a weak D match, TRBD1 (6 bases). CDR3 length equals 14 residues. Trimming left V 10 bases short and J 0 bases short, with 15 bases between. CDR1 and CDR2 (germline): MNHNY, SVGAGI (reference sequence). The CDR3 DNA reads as TGTGCCATCTCGTTTCAGGGGATGAACACTGAAGCTTTCTTT. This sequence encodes CAISFQGMNTEAFF.

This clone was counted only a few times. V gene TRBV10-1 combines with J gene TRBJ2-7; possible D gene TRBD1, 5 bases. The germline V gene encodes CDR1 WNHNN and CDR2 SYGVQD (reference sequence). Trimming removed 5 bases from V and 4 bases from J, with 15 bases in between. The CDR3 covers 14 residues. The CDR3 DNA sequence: TGCGCCAGCAGTCCCTTCGACAGCTTTTACGAGCAGTACTTC. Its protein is CASSPFDSFYEQYF.

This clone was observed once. The CDR3 sequence: CASSLLPGELFF. The CDR3 DNA is TGTGCCAGTAGTCTCCTTCCCGGGGAGCTGTTTTTT. V gene TRBV19 combines with J gene TRBJ2-2, with unresolved D. This CDR3 has 12 residues. The germline gives CDR1 LNHDA, CDR2 SQIVND (reference sequence). V lost 5 bases and J 6 bases, leaving 7 bases between the germline ends.

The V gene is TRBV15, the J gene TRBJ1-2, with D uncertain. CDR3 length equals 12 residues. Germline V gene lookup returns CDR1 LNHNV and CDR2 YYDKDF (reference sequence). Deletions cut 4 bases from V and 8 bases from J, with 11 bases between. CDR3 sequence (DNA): TGTGCCACCAGCACGGTCGATGGGGGCTACACCTTC. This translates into CATSTVDGGYTF.

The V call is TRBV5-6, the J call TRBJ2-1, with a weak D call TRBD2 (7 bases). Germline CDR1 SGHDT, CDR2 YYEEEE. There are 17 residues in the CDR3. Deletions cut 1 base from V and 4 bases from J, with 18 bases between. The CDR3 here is CASSLWGGQIFYNEQFF. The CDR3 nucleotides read TGTGCCAGCAGCTTGTGGGGGGGACAAATTTTTTACAATGAGCAGTTCTTC.

CDR3 sequence reads: CASSTRLGDWTGMGGYTF. The CDR3, as DNA: TGTGCCAGCAGCACGCGATTGGGCGACTGGACAGGCATGGGGGGCTACACCTTC. This rearrangement joins TRBV11-2 to TRBJ1-2; 7 nucleotides match TRBD1. The CDR3 has 18 amino acids. Germline trimming cut 5 bases from V and 8 bases from J; bases unmatched to any gene: 23. Germline CDR1 and CDR2: SGHAT and FQNNGV. Together with reference TRBV11-2 and TRBJ1-2, the CDR3 gives the full variable domain: EAGVAQSPRYKIIEKRQSVAFWCNPISGHATLYWYQQILGQGPKLLIQFQNNGVVDDSQLPKDRFSAERLKGVDSTLKIQPAKLEDSAVYLCASSTRLGDWTGMGGYTFGSGTRLTVV.

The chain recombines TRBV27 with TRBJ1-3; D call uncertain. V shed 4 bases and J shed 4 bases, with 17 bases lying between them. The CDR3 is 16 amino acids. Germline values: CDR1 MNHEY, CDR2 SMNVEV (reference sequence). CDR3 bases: TGTGCCAGCAGTTGGACCGCACTTTCTGTCGGAAACACCATATATTTT. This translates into CASSWTALSVGNTIYF.

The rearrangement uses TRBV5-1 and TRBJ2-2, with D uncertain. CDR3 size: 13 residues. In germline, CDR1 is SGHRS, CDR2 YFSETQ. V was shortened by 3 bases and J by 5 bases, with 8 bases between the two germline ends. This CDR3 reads CASSSQGTGELFF. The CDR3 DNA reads TGCGCCAGCAGCTCGCAAGGTACCGGGGAGCTGTTTTTT.

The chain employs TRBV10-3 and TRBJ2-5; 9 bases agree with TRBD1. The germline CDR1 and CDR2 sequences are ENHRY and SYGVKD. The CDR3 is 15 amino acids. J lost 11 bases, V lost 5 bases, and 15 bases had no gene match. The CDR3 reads CAISSPGQGAEEQYF. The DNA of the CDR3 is TGTGCCATCAGTTCCCCGGGACAGGGCGCGGAAGAGCAGTACTTC.

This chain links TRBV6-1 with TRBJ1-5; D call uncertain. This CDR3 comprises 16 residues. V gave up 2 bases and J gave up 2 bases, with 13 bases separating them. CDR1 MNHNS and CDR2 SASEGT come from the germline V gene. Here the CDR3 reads CASSENGFFGNQPQHF. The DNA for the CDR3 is TGTGCCAGCAGTGAAAACGGCTTTTTTGGCAATCAGCCCCAGCATTTT.

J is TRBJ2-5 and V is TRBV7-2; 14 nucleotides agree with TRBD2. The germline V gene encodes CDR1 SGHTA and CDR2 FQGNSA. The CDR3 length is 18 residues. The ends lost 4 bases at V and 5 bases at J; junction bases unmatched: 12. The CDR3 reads CASSYLWTSGGPGETQYF. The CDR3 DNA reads TGTGCCAGCAGCTACTTATGGACTAGCGGGGGGCCGGGGGAGACCCAGTACTTC.

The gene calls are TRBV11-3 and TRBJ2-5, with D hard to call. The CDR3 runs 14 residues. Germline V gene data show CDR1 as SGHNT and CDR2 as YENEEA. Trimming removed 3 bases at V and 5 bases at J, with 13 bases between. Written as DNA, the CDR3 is TGTGCCAGCAGCTTTCTTTCCAGGTCGGAGACCCAGTACTTC. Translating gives CASSFLSRSETQYF.

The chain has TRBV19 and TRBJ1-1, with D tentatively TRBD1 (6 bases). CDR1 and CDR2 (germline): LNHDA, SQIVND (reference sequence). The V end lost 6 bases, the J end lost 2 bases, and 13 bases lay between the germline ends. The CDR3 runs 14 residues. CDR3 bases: TGTGCCAGTAGGGAAACAGGGTTTAACACTGAAGCTTTCTTT. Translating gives CASRETGFNTEAFF. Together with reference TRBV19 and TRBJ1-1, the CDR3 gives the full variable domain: DGGITQSPKYLFRKEGQNVTLSCEQNLNHDAMYWYRQDPGQGLRLIYYSQIVNDFQKGDIAEGYSVSREKKESFPLTVTSAQKNPTAFYLCASRETGFNTEAFFGQGTRLTVV.

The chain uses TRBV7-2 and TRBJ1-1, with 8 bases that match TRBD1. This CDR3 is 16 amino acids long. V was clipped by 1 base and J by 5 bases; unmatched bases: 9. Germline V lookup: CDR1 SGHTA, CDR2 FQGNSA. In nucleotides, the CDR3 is TGTGCCAGCAGCTTAGTAGGGACAGGAACTTTAACTGAAGCTTTCTTT. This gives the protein CASSLVGTGTLTEAFF.

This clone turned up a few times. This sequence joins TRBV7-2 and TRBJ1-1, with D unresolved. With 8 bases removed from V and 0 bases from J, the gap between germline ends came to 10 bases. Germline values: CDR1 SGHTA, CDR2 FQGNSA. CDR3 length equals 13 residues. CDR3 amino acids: CASREDMNTEAFF. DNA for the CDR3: TGTGCCAGCCGGGAAGATATGAACACTGAAGCTTTCTTT.

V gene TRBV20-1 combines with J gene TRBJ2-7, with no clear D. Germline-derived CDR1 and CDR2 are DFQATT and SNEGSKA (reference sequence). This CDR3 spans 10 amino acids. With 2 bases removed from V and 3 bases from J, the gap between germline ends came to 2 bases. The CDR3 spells CSARFYEQYF. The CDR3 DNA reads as TGCAGTGCTAGATTCTACGAGCAGTACTTC.